Presented here are 11 T cell receptor beta chains from one specimen sequenced in a study of T cell responses to AZD1222 COVID-19 vaccine. Using immunoSEQ multiplex PCR, the repertoire was profiled, and TCRdb retains in-frame clones only, with some absent. This table holds roughly 170,000 clones, around nine tenths found once. Sequences were derived from peripheral blood, sampled on day 0 of AZD1222 vaccination. The origin of the receptors is an adult in good health.

This chain links TRBV9 with TRBJ2-5; a weak D match, TRBD2 (6 bases). The CDR3 sequence is 17 residues long. The germline gives CDR1 SGDLS, CDR2 YYNGEE. V was shortened by 0 bases and J by 1 base, with 16 bases between the two germline ends. CDR3 DNA sequence: TGTGCCAGCAGCGTAGCTATCGCGGGGTTAACCCAAGAGACCCAGTACTTC. This encodes CASSVAIAGLTQETQYF.

J is TRBJ2-7 and V is TRBV10-3, with D unresolved. The CDR3 runs to 13 residues. Trimming removed 8 bases at V and 0 bases at J, with 11 bases between. Germline lookup yields CDR1 ENHRY and CDR2 SYGVKD. CDR3 sequence: CAIRLGGSYEQYF. The CDR3 coding sequence is TGTGCCATCCGGCTAGGCGGCTCCTACGAGCAGTACTTC.

The V and J genes are TRBV11-2 and TRBJ1-1; unclear D gene. The V end lost 5 bases, the J end lost 3 bases, and 13 bases lay between the germline ends. Per germline, CDR1 SGHAT and CDR2 FQNNGV. The CDR3 is 14 amino acids. This CDR3 is CASSRKSRDTEAFF. The DNA of the CDR3 is TGTGCCAGCAGCCGGAAGTCACGGGACACTGAAGCTTTCTTT.

The chain links TRBV6-5 to TRBJ1-2; 7 positions agree with TRBD1. The CDR3 loop spans 14 amino acids. Trimming cost V 6 bases and J 4 bases; bases outside gene matches: 8. CDR1 is MNHEY, CDR2 SVGAGI, per germline. CDR3 amino acids: CASRTGELTYGYTF. The DNA for the CDR3 is TGTGCCAGCAGAACAGGGGAATTGACCTATGGCTACACCTTC.

The V gene is TRBV5-6, the J gene TRBJ2-7; 10 positions match TRBD1. Germline CDR1 reads SGHDT; CDR2 reads YYEEEE. Trimming took 4 bases from V and 5 from J; bases not matched to a gene: 6. The CDR3 loop spans 14 amino acids. CDR3 nucleotides: TGTGCCAGCAGCCCGGGACAGGGGACGGACGAGCAGTACTTC. Translation gives CASSPGQGTDEQYF.

This chain joins TRBV3-1 (or the pseudogene TRBV3-2) and TRBJ1-4, with D hard to call. CDR1 and CDR2 from the germline V gene are LGHDT and YNNKEL (reference sequence). The ends were cut back, 3 bases at V and 3 bases at J, with 8 bases in the middle. The CDR3 spans 14 residues. The CDR3 spells CASSHRRANEKLFF. The CDR3 DNA reads as TGTGCCAGCAGCCACAGGAGGGCTAATGAAAAACTGTTTTTT.

V is TRBV30 and J is TRBJ2-7; the D gene is possibly TRBD1 (6 bases). The CDR3 is 12 residues long. V lost 4 bases and J 8 bases, leaving 15 bases between the germline ends. Germline-derived CDR1 and CDR2 are GTSNPN and SVGIG (reference sequence). The CDR3 protein is CAWNRESGQQYF. The CDR3 coding sequence is TGTGCCTGGAACAGGGAATCAGGACAGCAGTACTTC. The full variable domain, in which reference TRBV30 and TRBJ2-7 provide the parts outside the CDR3, is SQTIHQWPATLVQPVGSPLSLECTVEGTSNPNLYWYRQAAGRGLQLLFYSVGIGQISSEVPQNLSASRPQDRQFILSSKKLLLSDSGFYLCAWNRESGQQYFGPGTRLTVT.

V usage is TRBV28 and J usage is TRBJ1-4; D unclear. V was shortened by 5 bases and J by 7 bases, with 5 bases between the two germline ends. The germline gives CDR1 MDHEN, CDR2 SYDVKM. This CDR3 contains 11 residues. The DNA of the CDR3 is TGTGCCAGCAGTCGACCTGAAAAACTGTTTTTT. It encodes CASSRPEKLFF. The variable domain in full, completed from reference TRBV28 and TRBJ1-4, reads DVKVTQSSRYLVKRTGEKVFLECVQDMDHENMFWYRQDPGLGLRLIYFSYDVKMKEKGDIPEGYSVSREKKERFSLILESASTNQTSMYLCASSRPEKLFFGSGTQLSVL.

The J gene is TRBJ1-4, the V gene TRBV6-6; no definite D call. Germline V lookup: CDR1 MNHNY, CDR2 SVGAGI (reference sequence). V was shortened by 2 bases and J by 5 bases, with 15 bases between the two germline ends. The CDR3 runs 16 residues. DNA of the CDR3: TGTGCCAGCAGTTACCTTCTAAACCACCTCAATGAAAAACTGTTTTTT. Amino acids: CASSYLLNHLNEKLFF.

The chain employs TRBV14 and TRBJ1-2; tentatively, D is TRBD1 (5 bases). V was shortened by 4 bases and J by 8 bases, with 17 bases between the two germline ends. The CDR3 consists of 14 residues. CDR1 is SGHDN and CDR2 is FVKESK in the germline V gene. CDR3 nucleotides: TGTGCCAGCAGCCTAGGCGGAGGGGTCGAGGGCTACACCTTC. Translation gives CASSLGGGVEGYTF. Drawing the rest from reference TRBV14 and TRBJ1-2, the complete variable domain is EAGVTQFPSHSVIEKGQTVTLRCDPISGHDNLYWYRRVMGKEIKFLLHFVKESKQDESGMPNNRFLAERTGGTYSTLKVQPAELEDSGVYFCASSLGGGVEGYTFGSGTRLTVV.

The chain couples TRBV7-6 to TRBJ2-2; D gene unclear. The CDR3 contains 13 residues. The V gene's germline CDR1 is SGHVS and CDR2 FNYEAQ. V was shortened by 1 base and J by 6 bases, with 6 bases between the two germline ends. CDR3 in DNA: TGTGCCAGCAGCTTAGTGCAGGCCGGGGAGCTGTTTTTT. This sequence encodes CASSLVQAGELFF.